One and the same sample provided the 10 T cell receptor beta chains below, sequenced in a study of blood T cell repertoires in COVID-19. Profiling relied on immunoSEQ multiplex PCR, and the TCRdb table lists in-frame clones only, not all of them. Counted here are some 350,000 clones, 83% occurring once; the ten biggest clones make up under 3%. The sequencing input was peripheral blood. The receptors originated from a man younger than 40 with active or convalescent COVID-19.

CDR3 DNA: TGTGCCAGCAGCTCCCGCGGAGGGGCTGGGGAGCAGTACTTC. Amino acids: CASSSRGGAGEQYF. The genes are TRBV9 and TRBJ2-7, with D possibly matching TRBD2 (6 bases). Trimming removed 4 bases from V and 7 bases from J, with 18 bases in between. The CDR3 totals 14 residues. Germline lookup yields CDR1 SGDLS and CDR2 YYNGEE.

The genes are TRBV19 and TRBJ2-2, with TRBD1 identical over 8 bases. Germline CDR1 LNHDA, CDR2 SQIVND (reference sequence). This CDR3 spans 14 amino acids. The ends lost 6 bases at V and 5 bases at J; junction bases unmatched: 5. CDR3 region: CASRDRVRTGELFF. Written as DNA, the CDR3 is TGTGCCAGTAGGGACAGGGTGAGAACCGGGGAGCTGTTTTTT.

This clone is labeled as medium-sized. The V call is TRBV7-8, the J call TRBJ1-1, with 11 positions matching TRBD1. This CDR3 is 15 amino acids long. V was pared by 4 bases and J by 7 bases, with 8 bases of the junction left unmatched. CDR1 is SGHVS and CDR2 is FQNEAQ in the germline V gene. The CDR3 sequence: CASSSGTGGPIEAFF. DNA of the CDR3: TGTGCCAGCAGCTCCGGGACAGGGGGACCTATTGAAGCTTTCTTT.

The table lists this clone with a few counts. V usage is TRBV3-1 (or the pseudogene TRBV3-2) and J usage is TRBJ2-7, with D tentatively TRBD2 (6 bases). Between the trimmed V and J ends, which lost 4 bases and 0 bases, there was a span of 13 bases. In germline, CDR1 is LGHDT, CDR2 YNNKEL (reference sequence). This CDR3 has 15 amino acids. CDR3 bases: TGTGCCAGCAGCCCTGAGCGGGCGAGCTCCTACGAGCAGTACTTC. This encodes CASSPERASSYEQYF.

This sequence joins TRBV30 and TRBJ2-3, with TRBD1 identical over 9 bases. The CDR3 contains 16 residues. Germline V gives CDR1 GTSNPN, CDR2 SVGIG (reference sequence). Trimming cost V 0 bases and J 3 bases; bases outside gene matches: 7. CDR3 nucleotides: TGTGCCTGGAGTGTAGGGGTGACAGGGGGTACAGATACGCAGTATTTT. Amino acids: CAWSVGVTGGTDTQYF.

The V call is TRBV12-2, the J call TRBJ2-3; the listed D gene, TRBD1, was not tested against the DNA. TRBV12-2 is classified as a pseudogene. CDR3 length: 15 residues. The CDR3 region is CASRYRDICTDTQYF. CDR3 DNA sequence: TGTGCAAGTCGCTACCGGGACATTTGCACAGATACGCAGTATTTT.

V usage is TRBV7-9 and J usage is TRBJ1-1, with 7 bases identical to TRBD1. This CDR3 region has 13 residues. With V trimmed by 4 bases and J by 5 bases, 4 bases remained unmatched. Per germline, CDR1 SEHNR and CDR2 FQNEAQ (reference sequence). The CDR3 is CASSSQGGTEAFF. CDR3 coding DNA: TGTGCCAGCAGCTCTCAGGGGGGAACTGAAGCTTTCTTT. The full variable domain, with the rest looked up from reference TRBV7-9 and TRBJ1-1, is DTGVSQNPRHKITKRGQNVTFRCDPISEHNRLYWYRQTLGQGPEFLTYFQNEAQLEKSRLLSDRFSAERPKGSFSTLEIQRTEQGDSAMYLCASSSQGGTEAFFGQGTRLTVV.

The chain uses TRBV7-9 and TRBJ1-3; possible D gene TRBD1, 6 bases. Germline assignment: CDR1 SEHNR and CDR2 FQNEAQ (reference sequence). V lost 5 bases to trimming and J lost 4 bases, with 12 bases between them. The CDR3 covers 14 residues. In DNA form, the CDR3 reads TGTGCCAGCAGCCACACAGGGCAAGGAAACACCATATATTTT. Residues: CASSHTGQGNTIYF.

The DNA of the CDR3 is TGTGCCAGCGGGGGGGGATACGAGCAGTACTTC. Amino acids: CASGGGYEQYF. The gene calls are TRBV11-3 and TRBJ2-7; TRBD2 matches at 7 bases. The V gene's germline CDR1 is SGHNT and CDR2 YENEEA. V was pared by 8 bases and J by 4 bases, with 2 bases of the junction left unmatched. The CDR3 spans 11 residues. Full variable domain (missing parts from reference TRBV11-3 and TRBJ2-7): EAGVVQSPRYKIIEKKQPVAFWCNPISGHNTLYWYLQNLGQGPELLIRYENEEAVDDSQLPKDRFSAERLKGVDSTLKIQPAELGDSAVYLCASGGGYEQYFGPGTRLTVT.

This sequence joins TRBV29-1 and TRBJ1-4; D gene ambiguous. Trimming left V 6 bases short and J 8 bases short, with 13 bases between. The CDR3 extends over 12 amino acids. Germline CDR1 is SQVTM and CDR2 is ANQGSEA. CDR3 nucleotide sequence: TGCAGCGTGGGCTCGTTACGGGAAAAACTGTTTTTT. Translation: CSVGSLREKLFF.